This TCR beta chain came from a study of T cell changes during pregnancy in multiple sclerosis. Germline V gives CDR1 SGHNT, CDR2 YENEEA. The CDR3 sequence is 18 residues long. Germline trimming cut 4 bases from V and 0 bases from J; bases unmatched to any gene: 9. In its sample, this clone was seen once. Libraries were prepared by immunoSEQ multiplex PCR; TCRdb keeps only in-frame clonotypes and omits some of them. The sample includes tens of thousands of clones, 80% to 95% of them seen just once. The TCR comes from a female donor in good health, enrolled as a control in a pregnancy study. The chain couples TRBV11-3 to TRBJ2-1, with 10 positions matching TRBD2. The sequences come from peripheral blood, collected in the third trimester of pregnancy. The CDR3, as DNA: TGTGCCAGCAGCTCCTTAGCGGGGGGTTATAGCTCCTACAATGAGCAGTTCTTC. It translates to CASSSLAGGYSSYNEQFF.